The 25 T cell receptor beta chains in this list originate from one sample, sequenced in a study of regulatory T cells in long-lasting Graves disease (dated by TCRdb to 2020 to 2022). The library was obtained by multiplex PCR. Reads for this sample came from an Illumina HiSeq 4000. To build TCR beta libraries, CDR3 regions were amplified by Arm-PCR using iRepertoire HTBI primers. TCRdb reran the public reads through fastp at Q25 and MiXCR, keeping productive beta chains. Each CDR3 protein appears once, grouped with its most common genes and DNA. Present in this sample are roughly 560,000 distinct CDR3 sequences, 12% of which were seen just once. The ten largest clones add up to about 8.9% of the sample. This specimen's time point label, per the study, means: newly diagnosed GD, antithyroid drugs for less than 3 months. RNA was extracted from PBMCs in TRIzol for both TCR sequencing and RNA sequencing.

The sample also formed part of further work on T cells in Graves' hyperthyroidism and ophthalmopathy.

The material sequenced was peripheral blood mononuclear cells (PBMCs), taken at new diagnosis, from a patient treated with antithyroid drugs. The receptors were sampled from a woman younger than 45 with Graves disease. Donor details come from another sample of the same person, matched by shared clones.

CDR3 DNA: TGCGCCAGCAGCCAACTCATGAGCTCCTACAATGAGCAGTTCTTC. This encodes CASSQLMSSYNEQFF. The chain combines TRBV4-3 with TRBJ2-1; D remains ambiguous. V lost 2 bases and J lost 0, with 8 bases in between. Per the germline V gene, CDR1 is LGHNA and CDR2 is YSLEER. The CDR3 runs to 15 residues.

This clonotype has at least ten counts. The rearrangement joins TRBV28 to TRBJ2-7; possible D gene TRBD2, 5 bases. The germline V gene encodes CDR1 MDHEN and CDR2 SYDVKM. The CDR3 extends over 17 amino acids. Trimming left V 4 bases short and J 0 bases short, with 19 bases between. CDR3 in amino acids: CASSSPASGPSSYEQYF. The CDR3 DNA sequence: TGTGCCAGCAGTTCCCCGGCCAGCGGACCAAGCTCCTACGAGCAGTACTTC.

The sample holds many counts of this clonotype. The rearrangement joins TRBV12-3 or TRBV12-4 to TRBJ2-7; 11 bases agree with TRBD2. V gave up 3 bases and J gave up 4 bases; unmatched junction bases: 11. This CDR3 region has 17 residues. The CDR3 DNA sequence: TGTGCCAGCAGTTTGGTCGGTTCGGGACTAGCGGCGTACGAGCAGTACTTC. Its protein product is CASSLVGSGLAAYEQYF.

Many counts were recorded for this clonotype. The gene calls are TRBV19 and TRBJ1-2, with 8 bases matching TRBD1. The CDR3 contains 15 residues. Germline CDR1 is LNHDA and CDR2 is SQIVND (reference sequence). Losses at the gene ends were 5 bases for V and 7 bases for J; bases not matched to a gene: 12. This chain's CDR3 is CASSPGQGVSSGYTF. The CDR3 DNA reads TGTGCCAGTAGTCCCGGACAGGGCGTGAGTAGTGGCTACACCTTC.

V gene TRBV28 combines with J gene TRBJ2-7; D is ambiguous. V lost 4 bases and J 5 bases, leaving 12 bases between the germline ends. Germline V lookup: CDR1 MDHEN, CDR2 SYDVKM. This CDR3 contains 13 residues. The CDR3 sequence is CASSSHPPDEQYF. CDR3 nucleotides: TGTGCCAGCAGTTCCCACCCCCCTGACGAGCAGTACTTC.

This clonotype was seen at least ten times. This sequence joins TRBV24-1 and TRBJ1-2; 7 bases map to TRBD1. Germline CDR1 is KGHDR and CDR2 is SFDVKD. V trimming: 3 bases; J trimming: 4 bases; junction bases outside the gene matches: 10. CDR3 length: 16 residues. The CDR3 loop is CATSDPTTGTVYGYTF. For the CDR3, the DNA is TGTGCCACCAGTGATCCGACTACCGGGACAGTCTATGGCTACACCTTC.

This clonotype was detected only a few times. The chain carries TRBV5-6 and TRBJ1-5; D is possibly TRBD1 (6 bases). V gave up 2 bases and J gave up 3 bases, with 12 bases separating them. The germline V gene has CDR1 SGHDT and CDR2 YYEEEE. The CDR3 sequence is 15 residues long. In nucleotides, the CDR3 is TGTGCCAGCAGCTTCCGAACAGGGATCAATCAGCCCCAGCATTTT. This encodes CASSFRTGINQPQHF.

This clonotype was recorded many times. This rearrangement joins TRBV6-2 or TRBV6-3 to TRBJ2-3; D is possibly TRBD1 or TRBD2 (6 bases each). Trimming removed 5 bases from V and 8 bases from J, with 11 bases in between. CDR1 and CDR2 (germline): MNHEY, SVGEGT. The CDR3 totals 12 residues. This CDR3 is CASSTSGATQYF. The CDR3 DNA reads as TGTGCCAGCAGTACCTCGGGGGCTACGCAGTATTTT.

This clonotype occurred many times. This chain connects TRBV29-1 to TRBJ1-1; 7 nucleotides match TRBD1. Trimming took 3 bases from V and 4 from J; bases not matched to a gene: 5. The CDR3 length is 13 residues. Per the germline V gene, CDR1 is SQVTM and CDR2 is ANQGSEA. The CDR3: CSVERDRVTEAFF. CDR3 nucleotides: TGCAGCGTTGAGAGAGACAGGGTCACTGAAGCTTTCTTT.

Only a few counts were recorded for this clonotype. The chain combines TRBV7-3 with TRBJ2-6; 13 bases are shared with TRBD2. The V gene end was trimmed by 1 base and the J gene end by 2 bases; junction bases not matched to a gene: 11. CDR1 and CDR2 (germline): SGHTA, FQGTGA. The CDR3 extends over 21 amino acids. This chain's CDR3 is CASSLKATSGRLLTGANVLTF. The CDR3 region has the DNA TGTGCCAGCAGCTTAAAGGCGACTAGCGGGAGGCTATTGACTGGGGCCAACGTCCTGACTTTC.

The chain recombines TRBV4-1 with TRBJ2-3, with TRBD1 identical over 12 bases. The germline gives CDR1 MGHRA, CDR2 YSYEKL. The CDR3 runs to 18 residues. V was clipped by 4 bases and J by 4 bases; unmatched bases: 12. As DNA, the CDR3 is TGCGCCAGCAGCCGTACACTAGGGACAGGGGGCTTAGCAGATACGCAGTATTTT. It encodes CASSRTLGTGGLADTQYF.

At least ten counts were recorded for this clonotype. The chain joins TRBV7-2 to TRBJ2-5; D unclear. This CDR3 is built from 13 residues. Germline CDR1 SGHTA, CDR2 FQGNSA. With 5 bases removed from V and 4 bases from J, the gap between germline ends came to 11 bases. CDR3 sequence: CASSLSLIETQYF. The CDR3 DNA is TGTGCCAGCAGCCTCTCCTTAATAGAGACCCAGTACTTC.

This clonotype has at least ten counts. V is TRBV28 and J is TRBJ2-1; 14 positions agree with TRBD2. This CDR3 is 15 amino acids long. V lost 6 bases, J lost 9 bases, and 7 bases stayed unmatched. The germline V gene has CDR1 MDHEN and CDR2 SYDVKM. Here the CDR3 DNA reads TGTGCCAGCAGGCCCGGGACTAGCGGGAGAACTGAGCAGTTCTTC. Translating it yields CASRPGTSGRTEQFF.

This clonotype was counted ten times or more. J is TRBJ2-1 and V is TRBV7-9; D is unclear. Trimming took off 5 bases at V and 8 bases at J, with 10 bases between the two ends. In germline, CDR1 is SEHNR, CDR2 FQNEAQ (reference sequence). This CDR3 comprises 12 residues. In nucleotides, the CDR3 is TGTGCCAGCAGCCTCTCGGCGGATGAGCAGTTCTTC. It codes for CASSLSADEQFF. The full variable domain, its missing parts supplied by reference TRBV7-9 and TRBJ2-1, is DTGVSQNPRHKITKRGQNVTFRCDPISEHNRLYWYRQTLGQGPEFLTYFQNEAQLEKSRLLSDRFSAERPKGSFSTLEIQRTEQGDSAMYLCASSLSADEQFFGPGTRLTVL.

This clonotype was recorded a few times. The V call is TRBV7-3, the J call TRBJ2-5; 9 bases agree with TRBD1. CDR1 and CDR2 from the germline V gene are SGHTA and FQGTGA. V was pared by 5 bases and J by 1 base, with 23 bases of the junction left unmatched. The CDR3 has 21 residues. CDR3 loop: CASSHPTGGASSPLGQETQYF. CDR3 sequence (DNA): TGTGCCAGCAGCCACCCTACAGGGGGCGCTTCGTCCCCCCTAGGCCAAGAGACCCAGTACTTC.

The chain links TRBV20-1 to TRBJ1-1; 7 bases align to TRBD1. Germline assignment: CDR1 DFQATT and CDR2 SNEGSKA (reference sequence). The trim removed 6 bases at V and 3 bases at J, leaving 7 bases unmatched. The CDR3 sequence is 13 residues long. In DNA, the CDR3 is TGCAGTGCGATGCAGGGGGTGCACACTGAAGCTTTCTTT. It encodes CSAMQGVHTEAFF.

This clonotype showed up many times. V and J are TRBV10-3 and TRBJ2-1, with D hard to call. The germline CDR1 and CDR2 sequences are ENHRY and SYGVKD. V was pared by 0 bases and J by 0 bases, with 9 bases between. There are 16 residues in the CDR3. The CDR3 bases are TGTGCCATCAGTGAGTCCTCCAGAAACTCCTACAATGAGCAGTTCTTC. Protein sequence: CAISESSRNSYNEQFF.

This clonotype showed up just a few times. This rearrangement joins TRBV6-1 to TRBJ1-2; possibly TRBD1 for D (5 bases). Germline CDR1 MNHNS, CDR2 SASEGT. The CDR3 has 13 amino acids. V lost 5 bases, J lost 4 bases, and 11 bases lay in between. Here the CDR3 reads CASSWAGIYGYTF. CDR3 bases: TGTGCCAGCAGTTGGGCAGGGATCTATGGCTACACCTTC.

This rearrangement joins TRBV27 to TRBJ1-2; a weak D match, TRBD1 (6 bases). CDR3 length equals 14 residues. Trimming cost V 0 bases and J 6 bases, with 11 bases left between them. Per germline, CDR1 MNHEY and CDR2 SMNVEV (reference sequence). The CDR3 sequence: CASSLSGQPDGYTF. DNA of the CDR3: TGTGCCAGCAGTTTATCAGGACAGCCAGATGGCTACACCTTC.

The chain links TRBV7-9 to TRBJ2-7, with 9 bases fitting TRBD1. V shed 3 bases, J shed 0 bases, and the junction held 3 bases outside the gene matches. The germline V gene has CDR1 SEHNR and CDR2 FQNEAQ (reference sequence). The CDR3 runs 15 residues. Here the CDR3 reads CASSLGTGISYEQYF. The CDR3 nucleotides are TGTGCCAGCAGCTTGGGGACAGGGATCTCCTACGAGCAGTACTTC.

This clonotype was recorded many times. The chain is built from TRBV6-1 and TRBJ2-7; D uncertain. The CDR3 is made up of 15 amino acids. V dropped 7 bases and J dropped 4 bases, with 20 bases sitting between them. Germline V CDR1 and CDR2: MNHNS, SASEGT. The CDR3 DNA reads as TGTGCCAGCAAAGAGGAATTCTTGGGCGGATACGAGCAGTACTTC. Translation: CASKEEFLGGYEQYF.

Ten or more counts support this clonotype. The chain couples TRBV2 to TRBJ1-1, with 9 bases matching TRBD1. This CDR3 is built from 15 residues. V lost 3 bases, J lost 3 bases, and 5 bases stayed unmatched. Germline V gene data show CDR1 as SNHLY and CDR2 as FYNNEI. The CDR3 bases are TGTGCCAGCAGTGATAAGGGACAGGGCTACACTGAAGCTTTCTTT. It is translated as CASSDKGQGYTEAFF.

This clonotype was detected ten times or more. The gene calls are TRBV28 and TRBJ2-7; 9 bases fit TRBD1. V shed 5 bases and J 2 bases; nucleotides not matched to a gene: 7. The CDR3 has 15 residues. Germline CDR1 is MDHEN and CDR2 is SYDVKM. CDR3 residues: CASSPWGQGAYEQYF. The CDR3, as DNA: TGTGCCAGCAGTCCCTGGGGACAGGGTGCCTACGAGCAGTACTTC.

Concerning this clonotype itself: This likely comes from a read error, as the CDR3 has no conserved phenylalanine or tryptophan at its end. The chain carries TRBV30 and TRBJ1-1; D gene uncertain. This CDR3 has 11 residues. With 4 bases removed from V and 5 bases from J, the gap between germline ends came to 8 bases. The germline gives CDR1 GTSNPN, CDR2 SVGIG (reference sequence). CDR3 in DNA: TGTGCCTGGAAGAAGGGAACTGAAGCTTTCTGT. It encodes CAWKKGTEAFC.

This clonotype came up many times. The chain couples TRBV28 to TRBJ1-2, with D maybe TRBD1 (6 bases). V was trimmed by 5 bases and J by 5 bases, leaving 18 bases between them. The germline V gene encodes CDR1 MDHEN and CDR2 SYDVKM. The CDR3 sequence is 15 residues long. The CDR3 spells CASSLEGGLRYGYTF. As DNA, the CDR3 is TGTGCCAGCAGTCTTGAGGGGGGCCTTAGGTATGGCTACACCTTC.